The sequence of this T cell receptor beta chain was determined in a study of T cell responses to AZD1222 COVID-19 vaccine. Findings and caveats of the study: White British ancestry dominated among donors, who included more females, and clonal diversity was possibly underestimated.

Concerning this clone itself: Its antigen is undetermined.

Assay used: immunoSEQ multiplex PCR; TCRdb lists only in-frame clones, some missing. The table includes some 99,000 clones, 80% to 90% detected once. Sequenced material: peripheral blood, taken 28 days after the second AZD1222 dose. The clonotype comes from an adult who received the AZD1222 COVID-19 vaccine.

Here the CDR3 DNA reads TGTGCCAGCAGTCCACACTCAAGGCCCCATCAGCCCCAGCATTTT. Encoded protein: CASSPHSRPHQPQHF. This chain uses TRBV6-5 with TRBJ1-5; no clear D. Trimming left V 5 bases short and J 5 bases short, with 16 bases between. Germline CDR1 is MNHEY and CDR2 is SVGAGI. This CDR3 region has 15 residues.